These 4 T cell receptor beta chains came from one sample sequenced in a study of T cell responses to AZD1222 COVID-19 vaccine. The assay was immunoSEQ multiplex PCR, and TCRdb's table has in-frame clones only and misses some. This table holds approximately 100,000 clones, more than 85% found once. Here the sequenced sample was peripheral blood, taken on day 0 of AZD1222 vaccination. The source is an adult in good health.

The chain recombines TRBV7-2 with TRBJ1-6, with D uncertain. Trimming took 1 base from V and 7 from J, leaving 14 bases between them. The CDR3 has 16 amino acids. Germline CDR1 SGHTA, CDR2 FQGNSA. The CDR3 loop reads CASSLEGGRQNSPLHF. The CDR3 DNA reads TGTGCCAGCAGCTTAGAAGGTGGGCGGCAGAATTCACCCCTCCACTTT.

The rearrangement uses TRBV5-6 and TRBJ1-3; D gene unclear. CDR1 is SGHDT and CDR2 is YYEEEE in the germline V gene. The CDR3 spans 15 residues. With 0 bases removed from V and 7 bases from J, the gap between germline ends came to 14 bases. The CDR3 DNA is TGTGCCAGCAGCTTGGCGTCAGGACCTCCCAACACCATATATTTT. It specifies CASSLASGPPNTIYF. Complete variable domain (other parts from reference TRBV5-6 and TRBJ1-3): DAGVTQSPTHLIKTRGQQVTLRCSPKSGHDTVSWYQQALGQGPQFIFQYYEEEERQRGNFPDRFSGHQFPNYSSELNVNALLLGDSALYLCASSLASGPPNTIYFGEGSWLTVV.

V is TRBV27 and J is TRBJ2-1, with D perhaps being TRBD1 or TRBD2 (5 bases each). CDR1 is MNHEY and CDR2 is SMNVEV in the germline V gene (reference sequence). Trimming removed 6 bases at V and 2 bases at J, with 14 bases between. The CDR3 runs to 15 residues. The CDR3: CASRIGTAPYNEQFF. CDR3 in DNA: TGTGCCAGCAGGATCGGGACGGCACCCTACAATGAGCAGTTCTTC.

The sample holds one count of this clone. The rearrangement links TRBV7-2 to TRBJ1-1; no clear D. This CDR3 contains 12 residues. Germline lookup yields CDR1 SGHTA and CDR2 FQGNSA. V was shortened by 5 bases and J by 10 bases, with 14 bases between the two germline ends. The CDR3 reads CASSRTGSGAFF. The CDR3 nucleotides read TGTGCCAGCAGCAGAACGGGGAGTGGAGCTTTCTTT.